This T cell receptor beta chain emerged from a study of beta chain features in type 1 diabetes. What was sequenced were expressed TCRB transcripts, since all of the isolated RNA had been reverse transcribed. The assay was immunoSEQ multiplex PCR, and TCRdb's table has in-frame clones only and misses some. The sample consists of some 63,000 clones, roughly 60% of them appearing once. This receptor was identified in a woman in her late teens or twenties in good health. Sequencing was carried out using Tregs from blood.

The chain's CDR3 is CASSTSNRGTAFF. The DNA for the CDR3 is TGTGCCAGCAGCACCTCAAACAGGGGAACGGCTTTCTTT. The chain links TRBV7-2 to TRBJ1-1, with 7 nucleotides matching TRBD1. CDR3 length equals 13 residues. V dropped 5 bases and J dropped 11; count of bases not matched to a gene: 11. Germline CDR1 SGHTA, CDR2 FQGNSA. Combining the CDR3 with reference TRBV7-2 and TRBJ1-1 gives the whole variable domain GAGVSQSPSNKVTEKGKDVELRCDPISGHTALYWYRQSLGQGLEFLIYFQGNSAPDKSGLPSDRFSAERTGGSVSTLTIQRTQQEDSAVYLCASSTSNRGTAFFGQGTRLTVV.